This passage covers 28 T cell receptor beta chains from one sample sequenced in a study of cytomegalovirus exposure and HLA in healthy donors. The PCR ran on 60 Vbeta and 13 Jbeta primers. The table came from immunoSEQ multiplex PCR; TCRdb's copy has only in-frame clones and leaves some out. The sample has roughly 120,000 clones, about 85% seen once. Sequencing input: PBMCs. All receptors come from a man between 50 and 59 years old in good health and CMV-seronegative.

The J gene is TRBJ2-7, the V gene TRBV5-4; no firm D call. Trimming left V 3 bases short and J 5 bases short, with 18 bases between. CDR1 is SGHNT and CDR2 is YYREEE in the germline V gene (reference sequence). The CDR3 runs to 15 residues. CDR3 bases: TGTGCCAGCAGCTCCTCTAGGAACCTGCGCCACGAGCAGTACTTC. Translating gives CASSSSRNLRHEQYF.

The V and J genes are TRBV10-3 and TRBJ1-4; D call uncertain. CDR1 is ENHRY, CDR2 SYGVKD, per germline. The CDR3 runs 11 residues. The V end lost 11 bases, the J end lost 6 bases, and 10 bases lay between the germline ends. The CDR3 sequence: CAVGGDEKLFF. Written as DNA, the CDR3 is TGTGCCGTCGGCGGGGATGAAAAACTGTTTTTT.

This clone appeared once. The chain joins TRBV5-1 to TRBJ2-5, with 9 bases fitting TRBD2. CDR1 and CDR2 from the germline V gene are SGHRS and YFSETQ. V gave up 1 base and J gave up 5 bases; unmatched junction bases: 9. The CDR3 runs to 16 residues. CDR3 nucleotides: TGCGCCAGCAGCTTGAGTCGCGGGGGGGCGTCGGAGACCCAGTACTTC. It codes for CASSLSRGGASETQYF.

The genes are TRBV6-5 and TRBJ2-3; the D gene is possibly TRBD2 (6 bases). V was shortened by 2 bases and J by 2 bases, with 11 bases between the two germline ends. The CDR3 is 15 amino acids. In germline, CDR1 is MNHEY, CDR2 SVGAGI. CDR3 DNA sequence: TGTGCCAGCAGTTACCGGGACTCCAACACAGATACGCAGTATTTT. Translated: CASSYRDSNTDTQYF.

CDR3 DNA sequence: TGTGCCTGGAGCGGCGGGGGCCTATACAATGAGCAGTTCTTC. This codes for CAWSGGGLYNEQFF. The genes are TRBV30 and TRBJ2-1; the D gene is possibly TRBD2 (7 bases). Germline V gene sequence: CDR1 GTSNPN, CDR2 SVGIG (reference sequence). The V end lost 3 bases, the J end lost 4 bases, and 13 bases lay between the germline ends. There are 14 residues in the CDR3.

J is TRBJ2-3 and V is TRBV19, with TRBD1 matching over 9 bases. After removal of 10 bases from V and 4 bases from J, the junction contained 6 bases not matched to a gene. Looked up from germline, CDR1 is LNHDA and CDR2 is SQIVND (reference sequence). The CDR3 extends over 13 amino acids. The CDR3 sequence is CATRDRVPDTQYF. In DNA form, the CDR3 reads TGTGCCACGCGGGACAGGGTCCCAGATACGCAGTATTTT.

This clone came up once. The chain combines TRBV7-2 with TRBJ2-1; D gene unclear. With 1 base removed from V and 8 bases from J, the gap between germline ends came to 6 bases. CDR1 is SGHTA, CDR2 FQGNSA, per germline. This CDR3 has 12 residues. CDR3 bases: TGTGCCAGCAGCTTAGGCAGGCATGAGCAGTTCTTC. It yields the protein CASSLGRHEQFF. The entire variable domain, with the rest obtained from reference TRBV7-2 and TRBJ2-1, is as follows: GAGVSQSPSNKVTEKGKDVELRCDPISGHTALYWYRQSLGQGLEFLIYFQGNSAPDKSGLPSDRFSAERTGGSVSTLTIQRTQQEDSAVYLCASSLGRHEQFFGPGTRLTVL.

The chain combines TRBV18 with TRBJ2-2, with D perhaps matching TRBD1 (5 bases). V was trimmed by 1 base and J by 2 bases, leaving 17 bases between them. There are 18 residues in the CDR3. The germline V gene encodes CDR1 KGHSH and CDR2 LQKENI. The CDR3 is CASSPLQGVQVNTGELFF. The CDR3 DNA sequence: TGTGCCAGCTCACCACTCCAGGGCGTACAAGTCAACACCGGGGAGCTGTTTTTT.

The rearrangement joins TRBV5-4 to TRBJ2-5, with D perhaps TRBD1 (6 bases). The CDR3 extends over 17 amino acids. Germline-derived CDR1 and CDR2 are SGHNT and YYREEE (reference sequence). V lost 3 bases and J lost 5, with 23 bases in between. CDR3 in DNA: TGTGCCAGCAGCTGGGTGGGGGCAGACGTTGTAATGGAGACCCAGTACTTC. Translating it yields CASSWVGADVVMETQYF.

V and J are TRBV7-8 and TRBJ2-3; the D is unclear. The V gene's germline CDR1 is SGHVS and CDR2 FQNEAQ. The CDR3 has 14 residues. Trimming pared 6 bases from V and 0 bases from J, leaving 10 bases between. This chain's CDR3 is CASRLSLSTDTQYF. CDR3 DNA sequence: TGTGCCAGCAGACTTAGCCTCAGCACAGATACGCAGTATTTT.

V usage is TRBV28 and J usage is TRBJ2-5, with a possible D match to TRBD1 (6 bases). The end of the DNA aligns better with TRBJ2-7, so the J call may be wrong. The CDR3 runs to 12 residues. Germline assignment: CDR1 MDHEN and CDR2 SYDVKM. This CDR3 reads CASSQGFNEQYF. The DNA of the CDR3 is TGTGCCAGCAGTCAGGGGTTCAACGAGCAGTACTTC.

This sequence joins TRBV4-3 and TRBJ1-2; 7 bases agree with TRBD1. V trimming: 0 bases; J trimming: 4 bases; junction bases outside the gene matches: 8. From germline, CDR1 is LGHNA and CDR2 YSLEER. CDR3 length equals 16 residues. The chain's CDR3 is CASSQDRADRIYGYTF. The CDR3 DNA sequence: TGCGCCAGCAGCCAAGATAGGGCGGACAGGATCTATGGCTACACCTTC.

This chain connects TRBV7-3 to TRBJ1-1; TRBD1 agrees at 8 bases. J lost 0 bases, V lost 3 bases, and 3 bases had no gene match. The CDR3 extends over 15 amino acids. The germline V gene has CDR1 SGHTA and CDR2 FQGTGA. The CDR3 DNA reads as TGTGCCAGCAGCTTTGAGACAGGGGTGAACACTGAAGCTTTCTTT. Amino acids: CASSFETGVNTEAFF.

This sequence joins TRBV6-5 and TRBJ2-7, with 9 bases fitting TRBD1. CDR3 size: 15 residues. V was clipped by 2 bases and J by 4 bases; unmatched bases: 6. From germline, CDR1 is MNHEY and CDR2 SVGAGI. As DNA, the CDR3 is TGTGCCAGCAGTTACCTCGGACAGGGGTCATACGAGCAGTACTTC. The encoded protein is CASSYLGQGSYEQYF.

The J gene is TRBJ2-7, the V gene TRBV19, with D possibly matching TRBD2 (6 bases). V shed 2 bases and J shed 7 bases, with 12 bases lying between them. The CDR3 is 13 amino acids. Germline-derived CDR1 and CDR2 are LNHDA and SQIVND (reference sequence). The CDR3 spells CASSITSLREQYF. CDR3 bases: TGTGCCAGTAGTATAACTAGCTTGAGGGAGCAGTACTTC. Combining the CDR3 with reference TRBV19 and TRBJ2-7 gives the whole variable domain DGGITQSPKYLFRKEGQNVTLSCEQNLNHDAMYWYRQDPGQGLRLIYYSQIVNDFQKGDIAEGYSVSREKKESFPLTVTSAQKNPTAFYLCASSITSLREQYFGPGTRLTVT.

This clone has only a few counts. V usage is TRBV7-9 and J usage is TRBJ1-1; D gene uncertain. Germline CDR1 reads SEHNR; CDR2 reads FQNEAQ (reference sequence). V was shortened by 3 bases and J by 4 bases, with 12 bases between the two germline ends. The CDR3 length is 14 residues. CDR3 in DNA: TGTGCCAGCAGCTTGGAATCCGCGGGCACTGAAGCTTTCTTT. Translation gives CASSLESAGTEAFF.

This chain uses TRBV6-6 with TRBJ2-3; perhaps TRBD2 as D (6 bases). The CDR3 is 14 amino acids. Per the germline V gene, CDR1 is MNHNY and CDR2 is SVGAGI (reference sequence). V lost 8 bases, J lost 2 bases, and 14 bases lay in between. For the CDR3, the DNA is TGTGCCAGCGCAAAGGGACTCGCCACAGATACGCAGTATTTT. It translates to CASAKGLATDTQYF.

The chain uses TRBV4-3 and TRBJ2-1; 8 positions agree with TRBD2. CDR3 length equals 17 residues. V lost 0 bases, J lost 8 bases, and 12 bases stayed unmatched. The germline gives CDR1 LGHNA, CDR2 YSLEER. CDR3 coding DNA: TGCGCCAGCAGCCAAGATTGGAGAAGCGGGAGCAGCGATGAGCAGTTCTTC. This sequence encodes CASSQDWRSGSSDEQFF.

The chain combines TRBV5-6 with TRBJ2-2; D gene uncertain. With 2 bases removed from V and 6 bases from J, the gap between germline ends came to 11 bases. The CDR3 is 14 amino acids. CDR1 is SGHDT and CDR2 is YYEEEE in the germline V gene. CDR3 in DNA: TGTGCCAGCAGCTTAACCATCGGGTCCGGGGAGCTGTTTTTT. This encodes CASSLTIGSGELFF.

This chain links TRBV30 with TRBJ1-2, with D hard to call. The CDR3 runs to 16 residues. V dropped 0 bases and J dropped 1 base, with 15 bases sitting between them. The germline V gene encodes CDR1 GTSNPN and CDR2 SVGIG (reference sequence). The CDR3 bases are TGTGCCTGGAGTGTACGGTCAGCGAGAGTTAACTATGGCTACACCTTC. Residues: CAWSVRSARVNYGYTF.

CDR3 in amino acids: CASRAGDNQPQHF. The CDR3 DNA reads as TGTGCCAGTAGGGCAGGGGACAATCAGCCCCAGCATTTT. This chain joins TRBV19 and TRBJ1-5; TRBD1 might be the D (6 bases). Germline loops: CDR1 LNHDA, CDR2 SQIVND (reference sequence). Trimming removed 6 bases at V and 3 bases at J, with 9 bases between. This CDR3 spans 13 amino acids.

This clone is a singleton in its sample. This rearrangement joins TRBV19 to TRBJ1-5; TRBD1 matches at 8 bases. The CDR3 extends over 18 amino acids. Germline trimming cut 2 bases from V and 0 bases from J; bases unmatched to any gene: 9. The germline V gene encodes CDR1 LNHDA and CDR2 SQIVND (reference sequence). The CDR3 is CASSITRTGKYSNQPQHF. In DNA, the CDR3 is TGTGCCAGTAGTATAACACGGACAGGGAAATATAGCAATCAGCCCCAGCATTTT.

This clone was counted between two and nine times. J is TRBJ1-1 and V is TRBV9; 9 bases fit TRBD1. Trimming removed 6 bases from V and 3 bases from J; junction bases left unmatched: 12. The CDR3 spans 16 residues. The germline gives CDR1 SGDLS, CDR2 YYNGEE. This CDR3 is CASTARTGEFHTEAFF. The CDR3 region has the DNA TGTGCCAGCACCGCCCGGACAGGGGAATTTCACACTGAAGCTTTCTTT.

V gene TRBV9 combines with J gene TRBJ2-7; D may be TRBD2 (6 bases). The V end was cut by 0 bases, the J end by 2 bases, with 9 bases between. Per the germline V gene, CDR1 is SGDLS and CDR2 is YYNGEE. This CDR3 contains 14 residues. The CDR3 DNA reads as TGTGCCAGCAGCGTAGAAGGAGGGCCCTACGAGCAGTACTTC. The encoded protein is CASSVEGGPYEQYF.

The rearrangement joins TRBV7-3 to TRBJ2-3, with 11 bases fitting TRBD2. V was pared by 5 bases and J by 5 bases, with 6 bases of the junction left unmatched. The CDR3 runs 15 residues. Germline V lookup: CDR1 SGHTA, CDR2 FQGTGA. The CDR3 DNA is TGTGCCAGCAGCCTTAGCGGGGGGGCGGGAGATACGCAGTATTTT. This encodes CASSLSGGAGDTQYF.

This clone was seen more than once but under ten times. The rearrangement uses TRBV27 and TRBJ2-1, with TRBD1 matching over 8 bases. The V segment lost 5 bases and the J segment 5 bases; nucleotides outside the gene matches: 8. Germline V gene lookup returns CDR1 MNHEY and CDR2 SMNVEV (reference sequence). The CDR3 contains 15 residues. The CDR3 here is CASSPGQGSHNEQFF. In DNA, the CDR3 is TGTGCCAGCAGTCCCGGACAGGGATCCCACAATGAGCAGTTCTTC.

This clone has only a few counts. V is TRBV7-2 and J is TRBJ2-7; D not certain. Per germline, CDR1 SGHTA and CDR2 FQGNSA. V was pared by 2 bases and J by 0 bases, with 8 bases between. CDR3 size: 14 residues. The CDR3 spells CASSLRLLSYEQYF. CDR3 bases: TGTGCCAGCAGCTTAAGACTCCTCTCCTACGAGCAGTACTTC.

The gene calls are TRBV5-1 and TRBJ1-3, with a weak D call TRBD1 (6 bases). Trimming took off 4 bases at V and 2 bases at J, with 10 bases between the two ends. In germline, CDR1 is SGHRS, CDR2 YFSETQ. The CDR3 length is 14 residues. As DNA, the CDR3 is TGCGCCAGCAGCGTCGGGACAACTGGAAACACCATATATTTT. Protein sequence: CASSVGTTGNTIYF.